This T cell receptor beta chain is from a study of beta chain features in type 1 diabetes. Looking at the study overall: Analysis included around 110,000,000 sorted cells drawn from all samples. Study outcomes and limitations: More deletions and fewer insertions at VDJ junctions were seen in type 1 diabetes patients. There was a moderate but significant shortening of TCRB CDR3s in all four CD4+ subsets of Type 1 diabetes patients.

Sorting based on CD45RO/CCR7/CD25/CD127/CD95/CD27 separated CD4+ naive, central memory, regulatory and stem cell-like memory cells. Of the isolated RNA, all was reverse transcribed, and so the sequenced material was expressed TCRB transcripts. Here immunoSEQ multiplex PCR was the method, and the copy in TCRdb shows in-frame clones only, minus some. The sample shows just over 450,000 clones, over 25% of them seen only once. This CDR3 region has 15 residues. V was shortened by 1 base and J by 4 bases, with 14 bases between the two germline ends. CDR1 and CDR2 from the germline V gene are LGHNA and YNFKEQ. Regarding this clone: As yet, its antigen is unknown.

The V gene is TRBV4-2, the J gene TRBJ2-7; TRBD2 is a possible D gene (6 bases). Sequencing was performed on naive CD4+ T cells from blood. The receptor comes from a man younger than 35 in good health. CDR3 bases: TGTGCCAGCAGCCAAGTATCCGGGAGCAGATACGAGCAGTACTTC. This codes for CASSQVSGSRYEQYF.